Shown below are 22 T cell receptor beta chains from a single sample sequenced in a study of blood T cell repertoires in COVID-19. TCRdb keeps only in-frame clones here, not all; method: immunoSEQ multiplex PCR. The sample holds under 300,000 clones; 80% to 85% are singletons and the top ten take roughly 3.1%. The sample consisted of PBMCs or T cells enriched from blood (not recorded which). Receptor source: a man aged 50 to 60 who had recovered from COVID-19.

This sequence joins TRBV5-1 and TRBJ2-5; 7 nucleotides line up with TRBD1. V shed 5 bases, J shed 5 bases, and the junction held 6 bases outside the gene matches. This CDR3 has 13 residues. Looked up from germline, CDR1 is SGHRS and CDR2 is YFSETQ. In DNA, the CDR3 is TGCGCCAGCAGGACAGGGCCCCCGGAGACCCAGTACTTC. Residues: CASRTGPPETQYF.

The count of this clone is one. The rearrangement uses TRBV19 and TRBJ1-5; D is perhaps TRBD1 (6 bases). Per the germline V gene, CDR1 is LNHDA and CDR2 is SQIVND (reference sequence). The CDR3 has 17 amino acids. Trimming cost V 4 bases and J 4 bases, with 20 bases left between them. The CDR3 DNA reads as TGTGCCAGTAGTACCACGACAGGACGAGGGGCGAATCAGCCCCAGCATTTT. This codes for CASSTTTGRGANQPQHF.

Comments on this clone: Within the sample, other DNA sequences also encode this same CDR3. This chain uses TRBV18 with TRBJ2-3, with 9 positions matching TRBD1. The germline gives CDR1 KGHSH, CDR2 LQKENI. The CDR3 has 14 amino acids. The ends lost 3 bases at V and 3 bases at J; junction bases unmatched: 1. The CDR3 loop reads CASSPGTGTDTQYF. CDR3 bases: TGTGCCAGCTCACCCGGGACAGGGACAGATACGCAGTATTTT.

The chain combines TRBV7-2 with TRBJ2-2, with a weak D call TRBD2 (6 bases). Germline V gives CDR1 SGHTA, CDR2 FQGNSA. The CDR3 extends over 16 amino acids. Trimming cost V 5 bases and J 4 bases, with 17 bases left between them. The CDR3 reads CASSPNRGDATGELFF. The CDR3 nucleotides are TGTGCCAGCAGCCCGAATCGCGGGGATGCCACCGGGGAGCTGTTTTTT.

This clone was recorded once. CDR3 sequence (DNA): TGTGCCAGTCGGGACAGGGGCACTTCTGGCTACACCTTC. This translates into CASRDRGTSGYTF. V and J are TRBV19 and TRBJ1-2; 10 positions match TRBD1. The germline V gene encodes CDR1 LNHDA and CDR2 SQIVND (reference sequence). The CDR3 runs to 13 residues. The V and J ends lost 8 bases and 7 bases, in that order; junction bases with no gene match: 7.

J is TRBJ2-7 and V is TRBV27; the match to TRBD2 covers 7 bases. V shed 6 bases and J 4 bases; nucleotides not matched to a gene: 15. Germline assignment: CDR1 MNHEY and CDR2 SMNVEV (reference sequence). This CDR3 has 16 residues. CDR3 in amino acids: CASRTRTGGEGYEQYF. CDR3 in DNA: TGTGCCAGCAGGACCCGGACCGGAGGGGAGGGATACGAGCAGTACTTC.

The V call is TRBV3-1 (or the pseudogene TRBV3-2), the J call TRBJ1-2; D is possibly TRBD1 (5 bases). Between the trimmed V and J ends, which lost 8 bases and 7 bases, there was a span of 14 bases. The germline V gene has CDR1 LGHDT and CDR2 YNNKEL (reference sequence). The CDR3 length is 12 residues. DNA for the CDR3: TGTGCCAGCGGGGAGGGGATGGGTGGCTACACCTTC. Translated: CASGEGMGGYTF.

The V gene is TRBV9, the J gene TRBJ1-2; D may be TRBD1 (6 bases). In germline, CDR1 is SGDLS, CDR2 YYNGEE. This CDR3 has 17 amino acids. The V end was cut by 3 bases, the J end by 2 bases, with 20 bases between. This CDR3 reads CASSAGGGPGGNYGYTF. The CDR3 nucleotides are TGTGCCAGCAGCGCAGGCGGGGGCCCTGGGGGGAACTATGGCTACACCTTC.

The chain is built from TRBV5-6 and TRBJ2-3, with D maybe TRBD1 (5 bases). The CDR3 runs 14 residues. The ends were cut back, 2 bases at V and 10 bases at J, with 17 bases in the middle. Germline CDR1 SGHDT, CDR2 YYEEEE. CDR3: CASSFRQPAAAQYF. The CDR3 DNA is TGTGCCAGCAGCTTTCGACAGCCCGCGGCCGCGCAGTATTTT.

The chain joins TRBV28 to TRBJ1-5, with 8 bases matching TRBD1. In germline, CDR1 is MDHEN, CDR2 SYDVKM. V lost 5 bases and J lost 1; bases outside the gene matches: 1. CDR3 length equals 14 residues. The CDR3 spells CASSRTGSNQPQHF. The CDR3 DNA reads as TGTGCCAGCAGTCGGACAGGGAGCAATCAGCCCCAGCATTTT.

The gene calls are TRBV10-3 and TRBJ2-2, with TRBD2 as a possible D gene (6 bases). The CDR3 runs to 13 residues. Germline V lookup: CDR1 ENHRY, CDR2 SYGVKD. Trimming cost V 5 bases and J 6 bases, with 10 bases left between them. CDR3 bases: TGTGCCATCAGTAAGACTAGTCCCGGGGAGCTGTTTTTT. It is translated as CAISKTSPGELFF.

The V gene is TRBV10-3, the J gene TRBJ2-1; TRBD2 might be the D (7 bases). The germline V and J ends were trimmed by 3 bases and 5 bases, with 14 bases remaining between them. Germline lookup yields CDR1 ENHRY and CDR2 SYGVKD. CDR3 size: 15 residues. The CDR3 is CAISDRAGADNEQFF. The DNA of the CDR3 is TGTGCCATCAGTGACCGCGCGGGGGCTGACAATGAGCAGTTCTTC.

V gene TRBV11-2 combines with J gene TRBJ1-6; a weak D match, TRBD1 (6 bases). Looked up from germline, CDR1 is SGHAT and CDR2 is FQNNGV. The CDR3 covers 14 residues. V lost 3 bases, J lost 6 bases, and 9 bases lay in between. In nucleotides, the CDR3 is TGTGCCAGCAGCTTGGACAGTCCTAATTCACCCCTCCACTTT. The encoded protein is CASSLDSPNSPLHF.

The chain employs TRBV11-2 and TRBJ2-3; possible D gene TRBD2, 6 bases. V shed 5 bases and J shed 2 bases, with 11 bases lying between them. This CDR3 comprises 14 residues. CDR1 and CDR2 (germline): SGHAT, FQNNGV. In DNA form, the CDR3 reads TGTGCCAGCAGCGGGAGGCTACTCACAGATACGCAGTATTTT. Translating gives CASSGRLLTDTQYF.

This sequence joins TRBV19 and TRBJ1-5, with D perhaps matching TRBD1 (5 bases). The length of the CDR3 is 15 residues. Germline CDR1 is LNHDA and CDR2 is SQIVND (reference sequence). Deletions cut 9 bases from V and 0 bases from J, with 15 bases between. The CDR3 region is CASGPGHRSNQPQHF. The CDR3 region has the DNA TGTGCCAGCGGACCAGGGCATCGTAGCAATCAGCCCCAGCATTTT.

The gene calls are TRBV5-1 and TRBJ2-7; the D gene is possibly TRBD1 (6 bases). From germline, CDR1 is SGHRS and CDR2 YFSETQ. The CDR3 covers 16 residues. V was cut by 0 bases and J by 1 base, with 14 bases left in between. For the CDR3, the DNA is TGCGCCAGCAGCTTGGGTCCGGGACACGGTTCCTACGAGCAGTACTTC. Its translation: CASSLGPGHGSYEQYF.

The chain employs TRBV28 and TRBJ2-3; 7 nucleotides line up with TRBD2. V shed 2 bases and J 4 bases; nucleotides not matched to a gene: 6. This CDR3 spans 15 amino acids. Germline V gene lookup returns CDR1 MDHEN and CDR2 SYDVKM. The CDR3 loop is CASSLAGVQADTQYF. CDR3 coding DNA: TGTGCCAGCAGTTTAGCGGGAGTACAGGCAGATACGCAGTATTTT.

This clone was recorded a few times. The gene calls are TRBV6-5 and TRBJ2-7; 9 bases fit TRBD1. The ends lost 6 bases at V and 1 base at J; junction bases unmatched: 4. Germline CDR1 MNHEY, CDR2 SVGAGI. This CDR3 region has 14 residues. The CDR3 reads CASRDRGPSYEQYF. The CDR3 DNA reads TGTGCCAGCAGGGACAGGGGACCGTCCTACGAGCAGTACTTC.

V is TRBV5-4 and J is TRBJ2-2; possible D gene TRBD1, 5 bases. V was trimmed by 0 bases and J by 6 bases, leaving 12 bases between them. This CDR3 has 15 residues. Germline CDR1 and CDR2: SGHNT and YYREEE (reference sequence). The CDR3: CASSLANIGAGELFF. The CDR3 DNA follows: TGTGCCAGCAGCTTGGCCAATATAGGGGCCGGGGAGCTGTTTTTT. Combining the CDR3 with reference TRBV5-4 and TRBJ2-2 gives the whole variable domain ETGVTQSPTHLIKTRGQQVTLRCSSQSGHNTVSWYQQALGQGPQFIFQYYREEENGRGNFPPRFSGLQFPNYSSELNVNALELDDSALYLCASSLANIGAGELFFGEGSRLTVL.

This chain uses TRBV29-1 with TRBJ2-3; unclear D gene. Between the trimmed V and J ends, which lost 7 bases and 0 bases, there was a span of 11 bases. This CDR3 has 13 amino acids. Germline V gene sequence: CDR1 SQVTM, CDR2 ANQGSEA. DNA of the CDR3: TGCAGCGGACTGAGGCTGAGCACAGATACGCAGTATTTT. Translated, it gives CSGLRLSTDTQYF.

The chain has TRBV7-8 and TRBJ1-5; D gene ambiguous. Trimming took off 5 bases at V and 11 bases at J, with 16 bases between the two ends. CDR3 size: 13 residues. Per germline, CDR1 SGHVS and CDR2 FQNEAQ. CDR3 DNA: TGTGCCAGCAGCCCCGGGCTGGAGGGTTCCCAGCATTTT. It translates to CASSPGLEGSQHF.

V and J are TRBV5-4 and TRBJ2-2; TRBD2 agrees at 13 bases. V shed 4 bases, J shed 5 bases, and the junction held 8 bases outside the gene matches. Germline V lookup: CDR1 SGHNT, CDR2 YYREEE (reference sequence). The CDR3 spans 17 residues. The CDR3 coding sequence is TGTGCCAGCAGCGACGGACTAGCGGGGGCCGGGACCGGGGAGCTGTTTTTT. As protein: CASSDGLAGAGTGELFF.